Below, 11 T cell receptor beta chains from the same sample are listed, as sequenced in a study of beta chain features in type 1 diabetes. Sequencing targeted expressed TCRB transcripts, as all isolated RNA had been reverse transcribed. TCRdb's copy holds only in-frame clones and misses some; the assay was immunoSEQ multiplex PCR. The sample shows hundreds of thousands of clones, 9.6% of them seen only once. The source material was naive CD4+ T cells from blood. The source is a woman younger than 35 in good health.

This clone was seen more than once but under ten times. The rearrangement uses TRBV18 and TRBJ1-2; D unresolved. The V and J ends lost 3 bases and 1 base respectively, with 12 bases between them. The CDR3 has 15 amino acids. Germline-derived CDR1 and CDR2 are KGHSH and LQKENI. CDR3 loop: CASSPAGSLNYGYTF. In DNA form, the CDR3 reads TGTGCCAGCTCACCTGCGGGGAGCCTTAACTATGGCTACACCTTC.

Points on this clone: The junction departs from the called germline gene at one end, perhaps through a read error. V gene TRBV5-6 combines with J gene TRBJ2-2, with TRBD2 as a possible D gene (7 bases). The germline gives CDR1 SGHDT, CDR2 YYEEEE. The CDR3 has 14 amino acids. The CDR3, as DNA: TGTGCCAGCAGAACAGGGAGGGACACCGTGGAGCTGTTTTTT. This encodes CASRTGRDTVELFF.

This clone was counted a few times. This chain links TRBV30 with TRBJ1-3, with 7 nucleotides matching TRBD1. Germline CDR1 is GTSNPN and CDR2 is SVGIG (reference sequence). CDR3 size: 16 residues. V shed 0 bases, J shed 0 bases, and the junction held 5 bases outside the gene matches. The CDR3 loop is CAWSVPGGTSGNTIYF. The DNA for the CDR3 is TGTGCCTGGAGTGTACCAGGGGGAACCTCTGGAAACACCATATATTTT.

The V gene is TRBV7-9, the J gene TRBJ2-3; D is unresolved. With 4 bases removed from V and 3 bases from J, the gap between germline ends came to 14 bases. This CDR3 comprises 15 residues. The germline gives CDR1 SEHNR, CDR2 FQNEAQ (reference sequence). DNA for the CDR3: TGTGCCAGCAGCTCGAGGTTTGGGTCGACAGATACGCAGTATTTT. Amino acid sequence: CASSSRFGSTDTQYF. Based on the CDR3 plus reference TRBV7-9 and TRBJ2-3, the full variable domain is DTGVSQNPRHKITKRGQNVTFRCDPISEHNRLYWYRQTLGQGPEFLTYFQNEAQLEKSRLLSDRFSAERPKGSFSTLEIQRTEQGDSAMYLCASSSRFGSTDTQYFGPGTRLTVL.

The chain couples TRBV18 to TRBJ1-3; TRBD1 might be the D (5 bases). This CDR3 spans 17 amino acids. The germline CDR1 and CDR2 sequences are KGHSH and LQKENI. Trimming removed 3 bases at V and 2 bases at J, with 17 bases between. The CDR3 DNA sequence: TGTGCCAGCTCACCTCTTTCGCGCGCGGGGGCTGGAAACACCATATATTTT. Residues: CASSPLSRAGAGNTIYF. The full variable domain, rest sourced from reference TRBV18 and TRBJ1-3, is NAGVMQNPRHLVRRRGQEARLRCSPMKGHSHVYWYRQLPEEGLKFMVYLQKENIIDESGMPKERFSAEFPKEGPSILRIQQVVRGDSAAYFCASSPLSRAGAGNTIYFGEGSWLTVV.

This clone has only a few counts. The chain employs TRBV30 and TRBJ1-1, with 7 bases fitting TRBD1. The J segment lost 5 bases and the V segment lost 0 bases, leaving 3 bases of the junction unmatched. Germline V lookup: CDR1 GTSNPN, CDR2 SVGIG (reference sequence). The CDR3 contains 13 residues. The CDR3 DNA reads as TGTGCCTGGAGTGTAAGGGGGCTAACTGAAGCTTTCTTT. This codes for CAWSVRGLTEAFF. The full variable domain, in which reference TRBV30 and TRBJ1-1 provide the parts outside the CDR3, is SQTIHQWPATLVQPVGSPLSLECTVEGTSNPNLYWYRQAAGRGLQLLFYSVGIGQISSEVPQNLSASRPQDRQFILSSKKLLLSDSGFYLCAWSVRGLTEAFFGQGTRLTVV.

This chain links TRBV2 with TRBJ1-2, with 7 bases that match TRBD1. This CDR3 has 15 amino acids. Germline loops: CDR1 SNHLY, CDR2 FYNNEI. The V and J ends lost 6 bases and 3 bases, in that order; junction bases with no gene match: 10. Here the CDR3 DNA reads TGTGCCAGCAGCGGCTCCCAACAGGGGCACTATGGCTACACCTTC. Protein: CASSGSQQGHYGYTF.

Only a few counts were recorded for this clone. V usage is TRBV7-6 and J usage is TRBJ1-4, with D perhaps matching TRBD1 (5 bases). CDR3 length: 14 residues. Between the trimmed V and J ends, which lost 5 bases and 8 bases, there was a span of 15 bases. The germline gives CDR1 SGHVS, CDR2 FNYEAQ. DNA for the CDR3: TGTGCCAGCAGCCTCGGGCCCCAGGGCGAAAAACTGTTTTTT. As protein: CASSLGPQGEKLFF.

This clone was observed a few times. The J gene is TRBJ1-3, the V gene TRBV23-1; tentatively, D is TRBD1 (5 bases). TRBV23-1 is labeled an ORF, and its function is uncertain. This CDR3 spans 13 amino acids. V lost 7 bases, J lost 4 bases, and 11 bases lay in between. CDR3 sequence (DNA): TGCGCCAGCATCCTAGGGGTGGGAAACACCATATATTTT. Residues: CASILGVGNTIYF.

This chain joins TRBV2 and TRBJ1-2; TRBD1 matches 9 bases. J was trimmed by 4 bases and V by 3 bases; bases with no gene match: 9. This CDR3 region has 16 residues. Germline V gene data show CDR1 as SNHLY and CDR2 as FYNNEI. The CDR3 region is CASSDVLGQGIYGYTF. The DNA of the CDR3 is TGTGCCAGCAGTGATGTCCTCGGACAGGGGATCTATGGCTACACCTTC.

This clone was counted between two and nine times. This chain uses TRBV4-1 with TRBJ1-2, with D possibly TRBD1 on 5 matching bases. V shed 4 bases and J shed 0 bases, with 18 bases lying between them. The germline V gene has CDR1 MGHRA and CDR2 YSYEKL. The CDR3 loop spans 17 amino acids. This chain's CDR3 is CASSPFSGRASNYGYTF. DNA of the CDR3: TGCGCCAGCAGCCCCTTTAGTGGCAGGGCCTCTAACTATGGCTACACCTTC.